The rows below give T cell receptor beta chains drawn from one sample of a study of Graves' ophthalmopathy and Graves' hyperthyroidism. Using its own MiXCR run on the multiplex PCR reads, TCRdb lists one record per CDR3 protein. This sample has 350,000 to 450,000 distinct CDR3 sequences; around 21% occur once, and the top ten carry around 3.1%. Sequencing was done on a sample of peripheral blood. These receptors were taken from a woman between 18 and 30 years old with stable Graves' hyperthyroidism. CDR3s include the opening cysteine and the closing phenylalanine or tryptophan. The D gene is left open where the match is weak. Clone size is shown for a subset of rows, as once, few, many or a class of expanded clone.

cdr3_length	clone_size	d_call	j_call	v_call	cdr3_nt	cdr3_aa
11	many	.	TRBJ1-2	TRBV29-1	TGCAGCGTTGGGGACAACTATGGCTACACCTTC	CSVGDNYGYTF
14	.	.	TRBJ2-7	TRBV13	TGTGCCAGCAGCTTAGGGCTAATTTCCTACGATCAGTACTTC	CASSLGLISYDQYF
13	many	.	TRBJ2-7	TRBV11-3	TGTGCCAGCAGCTCCTCATACTCCTACGAGCAGTACTTC	CASSSSYSYEQYF
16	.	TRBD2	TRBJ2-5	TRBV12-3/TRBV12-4	TGTGCCAGCAGTTGGACTAGCGGGAGGAGAGAGGAGACCCAGTACTTC	CASSWTSGRREETQYF
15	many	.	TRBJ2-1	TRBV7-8	TGTGCCAGCAGACCCCAGCGGGCCTCCTACAATGAGCAGTTCTTC	CASRPQRASYNEQFF
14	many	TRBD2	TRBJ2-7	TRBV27	TGTGCCAGCAGTCCGGGACTAGGGTACTACGAGCAGTACTTC	CASSPGLGYYEQYF
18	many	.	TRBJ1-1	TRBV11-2	TGTGCCAGCAGCCCCTGGATCCCTCGGGCCCCCAAGGCCACTGAAGCTTTCTTT	CASSPWIPRAPKATEAFF
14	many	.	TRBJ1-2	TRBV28	TGTGCCAGCAGCCCCGTGGGAAGAAACTATGGCTACACCTTC	CASSPVGRNYGYTF
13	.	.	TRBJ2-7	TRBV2	TGTGCCAGCAGTGAGGGTCACCCCTACGAGCAGTACTTC	CASSEGHPYEQYF
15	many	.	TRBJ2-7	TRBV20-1	TGCAGTGCTTTATACCCGGGACGCGGATCCTACGAGCAGTACTTC	CSALYPGRGSYEQYF
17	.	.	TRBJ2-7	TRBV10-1	TGCGCCAGCAGTGAGTTTCAGGGGGGACACGACTCCTACGAGCAGTACTTC	CASSEFQGGHDSYEQYF
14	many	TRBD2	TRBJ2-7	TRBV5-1	TGCGCCAGCAGCTCCCGACTAGCGCCCAACGAGCAGTACTTC	CASSSRLAPNEQYF
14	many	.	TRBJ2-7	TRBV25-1	TGTGCCAGCAGTGACCGGGACGCCGCCTACGAGCAGTACTTC	CASSDRDAAYEQYF
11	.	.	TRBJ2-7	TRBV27	TGTGCCAGCACCAGGGGTAGCGAGCAGTACTTC	CASTRGSEQYF
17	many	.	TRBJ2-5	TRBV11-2	TGTGCCAGCAGCCGAAGCCCCCTCCCAGGGGAACAAGAGACCCAGTACTTC	CASSRSPLPGEQETQYF
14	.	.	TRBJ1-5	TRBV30	TGTGCCTGGAGTAGAGTGGAGGGAAGACAGCCCCAGCATTTT	CAWSRVEGRQPQHF
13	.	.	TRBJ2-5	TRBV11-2	TGTGCCAGCTATACCCCTAGTCAAGAGACCCAGTACTTC	CASYTPSQETQYF
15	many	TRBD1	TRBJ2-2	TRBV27	TGTGCCAGCAGTTACCTACAGGGGGACACCGGGGAGCTGTTTTTT	CASSYLQGDTGELFF
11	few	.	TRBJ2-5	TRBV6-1	TGTGCCAGCACGGGGACGGAGACCCAGTACTTC	CASTGTETQYF
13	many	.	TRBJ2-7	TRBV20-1	TGCAGTGCGAGACCAGGCCTTTGGGTTGAGCAGTACTTC	CSARPGLWVEQYF
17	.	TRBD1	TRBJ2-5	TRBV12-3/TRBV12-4	TGTGCCAGCAGTTTAAGTGTGGGGACAGGGGGGCAAGAGACCCAGTACTTC	CASSLSVGTGGQETQYF
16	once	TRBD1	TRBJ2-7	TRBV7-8	TGTGCCAGCAGTTTTCGGACAGGGGAAAGCTCCTACGAGCAGTACTTC	CASSFRTGESSYEQYF
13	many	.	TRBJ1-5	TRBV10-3	TGTGCCGGGAGGGAAGGGGAAGGGCAGCCCCAGCATTTT	CAGREGEGQPQHF
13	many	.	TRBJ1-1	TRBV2	TGTGCCAGCGGCCTCAGGGGTATGGCTGAAGCTTTCTTT	CASGLRGMAEAFF
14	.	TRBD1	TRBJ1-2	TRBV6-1	TGTGCCAGCAGTCGCGACAGGGTCTTGGGTGGCTACACCTTC	CASSRDRVLGGYTF
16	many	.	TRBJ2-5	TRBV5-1	TGCGCCAGCAGCTTTGGTTCGACAGGTCACGGAAAGACCCAGTACTTC	CASSFGSTGHGKTQYF
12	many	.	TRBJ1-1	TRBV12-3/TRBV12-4	TGTGCCAGCAGCGGAGAGAACACTGAAGCTTTCTTT	CASSGENTEAFF
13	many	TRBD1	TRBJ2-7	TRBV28	TGTGCCAGCACACAGGGGGATCGCGGCGAGCAGTACTTC	CASTQGDRGEQYF
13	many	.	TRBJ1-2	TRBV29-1	TGCAGCGTTGACCCAGGGATTAACTATGGCTACACCTTC	CSVDPGINYGYTF
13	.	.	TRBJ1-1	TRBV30	TGTGCCTGGAGTGTTGCAGGGAACACTGAAGCTTTCTTT	CAWSVAGNTEAFF
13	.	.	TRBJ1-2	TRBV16	TGTGCCAGCAGCCAAGGCAGGGCCTATGGCTACACCTTC	CASSQGRAYGYTF
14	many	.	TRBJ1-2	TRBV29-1	TGCAGCGTTGAAGAACCGGGACGGCCCTATGGCTACACCTTC	CSVEEPGRPYGYTF